The rows below give T cell receptor beta chains drawn from one sample of a study of blood T cells in healthy people across ages. MiXCR was run by TCRdb on the 5' RACE reads, yielding one entry per CDR3 protein. The sample carries about 970,000 distinct CDR3 sequences, roughly 51% recorded once. The specimen was blood. These receptor sequences come from a woman in her fifties or sixties in good health. Each CDR3 is given with its conserved first and last residue. D genes are given only for firm matches. A row's size may be missing; if present it is once, few, many or a size class.

D | J | V | size | CDR3 | DNA
NA | TRBJ2-1 | TRBV7-9 | many | CASSPSRSPATEQFF | TGTGCCAGCAGCCCTTCCCGGTCGCCTGCAACTGAGCAGTTCTTC
TRBD2 | TRBJ2-7 | TRBV6-2/TRBV6-3 | NA | CASRTFVAGGHEQYF | TGTGCCAGCAGAACCTTCGTAGCGGGAGGCCACGAGCAGTACTTC
NA | TRBJ2-5 | TRBV6-5 | few | CASRRAQAPQETQYF | TGTGCCAGCAGGAGGGCCCAGGCTCCCCAAGAGACCCAGTACTTC
NA | TRBJ1-5 | TRBV12-3/TRBV12-4 | few | CASTEKNQPQHF | TGTGCCAGCACCGAGAAGAATCAGCCCCAGCATTTT
NA | TRBJ2-5 | TRBV12-3/TRBV12-4 | once | CASSSTMETQYF | TGTGCCAGCAGCTCTACCATGGAGACCCAGTACTTC
TRBD2 | TRBJ2-3 | TRBV20-1 | NA | CSAPPAGTSGGYTDTQYF | TGCAGTGCCCCTCCCGCCGGGACTAGCGGGGGATACACAGATACGCAGTATTTT
NA | TRBJ2-7 | TRBV20-1 | NA | CSASTGSVSYEQYF | TGCAGTGCTAGCACAGGGTCCGTCTCCTACGAGCAGTACTTC
NA | TRBJ2-7 | TRBV29-1 | few | CSVVTGEQYF | TGCAGCGTTGTTACGGGCGAGCAGTACTTC
TRBD2 | TRBJ2-3 | TRBV5-1 | NA | CASSLGLAALDTQYF | TGCGCCAGCAGCCTAGGACTAGCGGCCCTAGATACGCAGTATTTT
NA | TRBJ2-3 | TRBV7-3 | NA | CASSLSPLTPDTQYF | TGTGCCAGCAGCTTAAGCCCACTAACCCCAGATACGCAGTATTTT
TRBD2 | TRBJ2-1 | TRBV6-5 | NA | CASRGTSGPTYNEQFF | TGTGCCAGCAGGGGAACTAGCGGCCCTACCTACAATGAGCAGTTCTTC
TRBD2 | TRBJ2-7 | TRBV5-1 | few | CASSSASGSFSSYEQYF | TGCGCCAGCAGCAGTGCTAGCGGGAGCTTTAGCTCCTACGAGCAGTACTTC
TRBD2 | TRBJ2-1 | TRBV25-1 | once | CASSDYGLAGGGEQFF | TGCGCCAGCAGTGACTATGGGCTAGCGGGAGGGGGTGAGCAGTTCTTC
NA | TRBJ1-4 | TRBV7-9 | NA | CASSLVRATNEKLFF | TGTGCCAGCAGCTTAGTACGGGCAACTAATGAAAAACTGTTTTTT
NA | TRBJ2-1 | TRBV20-1 | NA | CSATSLRVRYEQFF | TGCAGTGCTACATCGCTTAGAGTTAGGTATGAGCAGTTCTTC
NA | TRBJ2-6 | TRBV6-5 | NA | CASSYSYGTGANVLTF | TGTGCCAGCAGTTACTCGTACGGAACTGGGGCCAACGTCCTGACTTTC
NA | TRBJ2-7 | TRBV10-3 | few | CATRQTTLRYEQYF | TGTGCCACCCGCCAGACTACCCTCCGCTACGAGCAGTACTTC
NA | TRBJ2-7 | TRBV30 | NA | CACQGSYEQYF | TGTGCCTGTCAGGGGTCCTACGAGCAGTACTTC
NA | TRBJ2-5 | TRBV5-5 | NA | CASSLALEVQETQYF | TGTGCCAGCAGCTTGGCCTTGGAGGTCCAAGAGACCCAGTACTTC
NA | TRBJ2-6 | TRBV11-2 | NA | CASSSPGRGVAGANVLTF | TGTGCCAGCAGCTCTCCCGGGCGGGGAGTCGCTGGGGCCAACGTCCTGACTTTC
NA | TRBJ2-5 | TRBV9 | NA | CASSVAGADTQYF | TGTGCCAGCAGCGTAGCCGGAGCCGACACCCAGTACTTC
NA | TRBJ2-7 | TRBV5-1 | NA | CASSLSSLGASYEQYF | TGCGCCAGCAGCTTGAGTAGTCTAGGAGCTTCCTACGAGCAGTACTTC
NA | TRBJ1-4 | TRBV4-1 | NA | CASSQETGLTGEKLFF | TGCGCCAGCAGCCAAGAAACGGGTTTGACGGGGGAAAAACTGTTTTTT
NA | TRBJ2-5 | TRBV20-1 | NA | CSARARRGTKETQYF | TGCAGTGCTAGAGCCCGCAGAGGGACGAAAGAGACCCAGTACTTC
TRBD2 | TRBJ2-7 | TRBV12-3/TRBV12-4 | NA | CASSLARGGSFTEQYF | TGTGCCAGCAGTTTAGCGCGGGGGGGAAGTTTTACCGAGCAGTACTTC
NA | TRBJ2-7 | TRBV12-3/TRBV12-4 | NA | CASSPRNRFYEQYF | TGTGCCAGCAGTCCTCGTAACAGATTCTACGAGCAGTACTTC
NA | TRBJ2-1 | TRBV5-1 | NA | CASSLAPGTHNEQFF | TGCGCCAGCAGCTTGGCTCCGGGTACCCACAATGAGCAGTTCTTC
NA | TRBJ2-5 | TRBV7-2 | NA | CASSPPGGAETQYF | TGTGCCAGCAGCCCTCCAGGGGGGGCAGAGACCCAGTACTTC
NA | TRBJ1-1 | TRBV4-2 | NA | CASSQDRPNTEAFF | TGTGCCAGCAGCCAAGATCGTCCGAACACTGAAGCTTTCTTT
NA | TRBJ1-4 | TRBV10-3 | few | CATKGDTYEKLFF | TGTGCCACCAAAGGGGACACCTATGAAAAACTGTTTTTT
TRBD1 | TRBJ2-5 | TRBV29-1 | few | CSGDEGWTGGGETQYF | TGCAGCGGTGACGAGGGGTGGACAGGGGGTGGAGAGACCCAGTACTTC
TRBD1 | TRBJ2-1 | TRBV20-1 | NA | CSAAGGLSSYNEQFF | TGCAGTGCAGCAGGGGGCCTGAGCTCCTACAATGAGCAGTTCTTC
TRBD2 | TRBJ2-3 | TRBV5-1 | NA | CASSLMAGDDTQYF | TGCGCCAGCAGCTTAATGGCGGGAGACGATACGCAGTATTTT
NA | TRBJ2-7 | TRBV7-2 | NA | CASSQGWRETGEQYF | TGTGCCAGCAGCCAGGGGTGGCGGGAGACGGGTGAGCAGTACTTC
NA | TRBJ2-5 | TRBV7-2 | NA | CASSPPGRLQETQYF | TGTGCCAGCAGCCCACCCGGTCGGCTGCAAGAGACCCAGTACTTC
NA | TRBJ2-1 | TRBV2 | few | CASSELLEENEQFF | TGTGCCAGCAGTGAATTGCTAGAAGAAAATGAGCAGTTCTTC
NA | TRBJ1-4 | TRBV29-1 | few | CSAGTTNEKLFF | TGCAGCGCCGGTACAACTAATGAAAAACTGTTTTTT
TRBD2 | TRBJ2-1 | TRBV27 | few | CASSLGLAAYNEQFF | TGTGCCAGCAGTTTAGGACTAGCGGCTTACAATGAGCAGTTCTTC
TRBD1 | TRBJ2-5 | TRBV29-1 | NA | CSVEGLDRGVDEQYF | TGCAGCGTTGAAGGACTGGACAGGGGTGTCGATGAGCAGTACTTC
TRBD2 | TRBJ2-1 | TRBV6-2/TRBV6-3 | many | CASSGLERQFF | TGTGCCAGCAGTGGACTAGAACGGCAGTTCTTC
NA | TRBJ2-7 | TRBV12-3/TRBV12-4 | NA | CASIGGAKRIGGYEQYF | TGTGCCAGCATTGGAGGGGCTAAACGAATAGGGGGCTACGAGCAGTACTTC
NA | TRBJ2-7 | TRBV3-1 | NA | CASSPAMEGLYEQYF | TGTGCCAGCAGCCCCGCGATGGAAGGACTCTACGAGCAGTACTTC
NA | TRBJ1-2 | TRBV27 | NA | CASSGRQNYGYTF | TGTGCCAGCAGTGGGCGACAGAACTATGGCTACACCTTC
NA | TRBJ2-1 | TRBV29-1 | NA | CSVERVYEQFF | TGCAGCGTTGAGAGGGTGTATGAGCAGTTCTTC
TRBD2 | TRBJ2-2 | TRBV20-1 | NA | CSAGTSKNTGELFF | TGCAGTGCTGGGACTAGCAAGAACACCGGGGAGCTGTTTTTT
NA | TRBJ2-5 | TRBV28 | NA | CASRRQSQETQYF | TGTGCCAGCAGACGACAGTCCCAAGAGACCCAGTACTTC
TRBD2 | TRBJ2-1 | TRBV2 | few | CASMRTSGIHNEQFF | TGTGCCAGCATGAGGACTAGCGGGATTCACAATGAGCAGTTCTTC